This T cell receptor beta chain appears in the sequencing data of a study of Graves' ophthalmopathy and Graves' hyperthyroidism. Whole-study findings and limits: Blood contained most expanded thyroid clonotypes exceeding 0.001 frequency. Distinction of ophthalmopathy from stable hyperthyroidism by a 13-signature model reached about 87% sensitivity and 81.08% specificity.

Hyperthyroidism was new, under 2 months, in patients aged 18 to 65. Amplification from RNA transcripts yielded the TCR beta CDR3 regions. HTBI primers primed a first-round RT-PCR, and a second-round multiplex PCR followed. TCRdb processed the multiplex PCR reads anew with MiXCR; each CDR3 protein has one entry. The sample has over a million distinct CDR3 sequences; about two fifths are singletons. This CDR3 region has 14 residues. From germline, CDR1 is SGHRS and CDR2 YFSETQ. V shed 6 bases and J shed 4 bases, with 13 bases lying between them. Concerning this clonotype: Its antigen remains unknown.

The chain combines TRBV5-1 with TRBJ1-4, with D perhaps TRBD1 (5 bases). Sequencing input: peripheral blood or thyroid tissue (not recorded which). This clonotype originated in an adult man with Graves' hyperthyroidism. Written as DNA, the CDR3 is TGCGCCAGCAAGCCCGGGGCGAATAATGAAAAACTGTTTTTT. Its translation is CASKPGANNEKLFF. Filled out from reference TRBV5-1 and TRBJ1-4, the complete variable domain reads KAGVTQTPRYLIKTRGQQVTLSCSPISGHRSVSWYQQTPGQGLQFLFEYFSETQRNKGNFPGRFSGRQFSNSRSEMNVSTLELGDSALYLCASKPGANNEKLFFGSGTQLSVL.